This T cell receptor beta chain was captured by sequencing in a study of T-cell reconstitution after alpha-beta-depleted transplantation in children. J was trimmed by 7 bases and V by 0 bases; bases with no gene match: 8. Germline CDR1 is DFQATT and CDR2 is SNEGSKA (reference sequence). This CDR3 has 15 amino acids. This clonotype appeared many times. Its antigen is unknown. The authors prepared the TCRbeta library with unique molecular identifiers. One entry per CDR3 protein results from TCRdb running MiXCR on the PCR reads. Altogether 140,000 to 150,000 distinct CDR3 sequences are present, around 9% being singletons, with the ten largest covering around 18%. Notes on the study in general: Several hundred rapidly expanded clones from non-depleted graft cells reportedly supplied alpha-beta T cells about two months post-transplant. At one year after transplant, newly produced T cells mostly accounted for T-cell counts and diversity.

The receptor was derived from a female patient between 2 and 10 years old who had a stem cell transplant for congenital amegakaryocytic thrombocytopenia, so the T cells may come from the graft donor. The chain couples TRBV20-1 to TRBJ2-1; 8 bases line up with TRBD1. Sequenced here: PBMCs, mostly from graft donor cells, sampled 180 days after TCRalphabeta/CD19-depleted stem cell transplant. CDR3 in amino acids: CSARDSGQGMNEQFF. CDR3 DNA: TGCAGTGCTAGAGATTCCGGACAGGGAATGAATGAGCAGTTCTTC.